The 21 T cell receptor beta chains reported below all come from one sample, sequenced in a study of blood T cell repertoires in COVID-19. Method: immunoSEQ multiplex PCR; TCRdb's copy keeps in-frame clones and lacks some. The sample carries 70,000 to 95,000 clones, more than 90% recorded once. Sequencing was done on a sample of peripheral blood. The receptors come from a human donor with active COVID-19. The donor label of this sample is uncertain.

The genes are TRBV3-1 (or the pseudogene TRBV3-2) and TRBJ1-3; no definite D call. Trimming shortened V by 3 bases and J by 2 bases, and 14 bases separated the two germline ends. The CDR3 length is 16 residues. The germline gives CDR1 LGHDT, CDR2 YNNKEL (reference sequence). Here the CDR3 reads CASSQATAGAGNTIYF. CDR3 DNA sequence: TGTGCCAGCAGCCAGGCTACAGCGGGAGCTGGAAACACCATATATTTT.

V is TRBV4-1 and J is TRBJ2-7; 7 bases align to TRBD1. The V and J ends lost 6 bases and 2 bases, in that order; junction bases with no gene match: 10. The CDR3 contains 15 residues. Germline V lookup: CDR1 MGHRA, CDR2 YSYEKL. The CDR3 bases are TGCGCCAGCAGACACTTATTTGACAGGGCCTACGAGCAGTACTTC. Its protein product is CASRHLFDRAYEQYF.

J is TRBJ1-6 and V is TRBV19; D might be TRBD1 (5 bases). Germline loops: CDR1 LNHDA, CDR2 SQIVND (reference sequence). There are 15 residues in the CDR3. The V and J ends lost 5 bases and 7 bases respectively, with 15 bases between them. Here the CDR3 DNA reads TGTGCCAGTAGTGTGACGGCGGGGGGGAATTCACCCCTCCACTTT. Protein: CASSVTAGGNSPLHF.

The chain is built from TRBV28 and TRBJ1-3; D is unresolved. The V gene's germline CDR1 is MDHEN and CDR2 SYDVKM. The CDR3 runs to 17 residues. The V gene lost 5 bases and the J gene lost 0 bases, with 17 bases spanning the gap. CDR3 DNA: TGTGCCAGCAGTGCCTCGGGGTCGGCCGACTCTGGAAACACCATATATTTT. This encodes CASSASGSADSGNTIYF.

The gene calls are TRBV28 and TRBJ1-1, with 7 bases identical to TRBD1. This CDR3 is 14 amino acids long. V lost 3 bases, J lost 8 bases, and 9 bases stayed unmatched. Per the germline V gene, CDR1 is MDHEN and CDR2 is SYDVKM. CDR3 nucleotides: TGTGCCAGCAGTTTTCCCTTACAGGGGTCGGAAGCTTTCTTT. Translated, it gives CASSFPLQGSEAFF.

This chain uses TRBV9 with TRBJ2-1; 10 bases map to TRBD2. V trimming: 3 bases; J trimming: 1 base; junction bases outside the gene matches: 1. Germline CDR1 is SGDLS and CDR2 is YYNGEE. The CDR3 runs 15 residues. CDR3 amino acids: CASSDSGRSYNEQFF. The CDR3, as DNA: TGTGCCAGCAGCGATAGCGGGAGGTCCTACAATGAGCAGTTCTTC. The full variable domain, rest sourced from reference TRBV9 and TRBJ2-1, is DSGVTQTPKHLITATGQRVTLRCSPRSGDLSVYWYQQSLDQGLQFLIQYYNGEERAKGNILERFSAQQFPDLHSELNLSSLELGDSALYFCASSDSGRSYNEQFFGPGTRLTVL.

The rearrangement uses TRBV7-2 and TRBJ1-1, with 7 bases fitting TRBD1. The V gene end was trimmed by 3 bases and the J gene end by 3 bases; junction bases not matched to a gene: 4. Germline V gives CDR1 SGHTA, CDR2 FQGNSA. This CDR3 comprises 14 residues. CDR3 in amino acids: CASSFRDRHTEAFF. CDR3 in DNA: TGTGCCAGCAGCTTCCGGGACAGACACACTGAAGCTTTCTTT.

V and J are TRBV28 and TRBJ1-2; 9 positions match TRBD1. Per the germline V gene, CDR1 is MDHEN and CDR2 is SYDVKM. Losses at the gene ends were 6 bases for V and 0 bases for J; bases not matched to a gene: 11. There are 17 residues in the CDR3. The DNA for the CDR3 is TGTGCCAGCAGCCGAAGGGACAGGGTGTCTGCTAACTATGGCTACACCTTC. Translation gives CASSRRDRVSANYGYTF.

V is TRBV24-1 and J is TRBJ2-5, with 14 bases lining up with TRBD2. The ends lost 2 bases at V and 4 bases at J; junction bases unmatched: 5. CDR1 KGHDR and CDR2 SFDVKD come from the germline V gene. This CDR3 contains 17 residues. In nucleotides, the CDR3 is TGTGCCACCAGTGATTCGAGACTAGCGGGAGGGGTAGAGACCCAGTACTTC. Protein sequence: CATSDSRLAGGVETQYF.

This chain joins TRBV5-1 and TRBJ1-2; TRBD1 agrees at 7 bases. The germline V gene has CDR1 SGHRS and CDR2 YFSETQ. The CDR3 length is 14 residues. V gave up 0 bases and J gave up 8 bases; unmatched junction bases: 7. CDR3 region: CASSLDQGVVGYTF. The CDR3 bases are TGCGCCAGCAGCTTGGATCAGGGGGTGGTGGGCTACACCTTC.

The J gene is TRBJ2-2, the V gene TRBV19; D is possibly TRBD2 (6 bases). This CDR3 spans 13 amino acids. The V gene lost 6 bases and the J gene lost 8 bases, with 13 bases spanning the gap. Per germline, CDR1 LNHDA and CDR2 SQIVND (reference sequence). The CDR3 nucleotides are TGTGCCAGTAGGTCCGGGGGTGAAGGGGAGCTGTTTTTT. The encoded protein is CASRSGGEGELFF.

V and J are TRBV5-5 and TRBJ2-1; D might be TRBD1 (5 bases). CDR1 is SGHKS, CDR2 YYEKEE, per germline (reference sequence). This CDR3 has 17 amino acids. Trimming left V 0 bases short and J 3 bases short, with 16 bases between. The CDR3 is CASSLGTQGPYYNEQFF. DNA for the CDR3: TGTGCCAGCAGCTTGGGCACCCAGGGTCCCTACTACAATGAGCAGTTCTTC. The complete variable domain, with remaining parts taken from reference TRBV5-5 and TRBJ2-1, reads DAGVTQSPTHLIKTRGQQVTLRCSPISGHKSVSWYQQVLGQGPQFIFQYYEKEERGRGNFPDRFSARQFPNYSSELNVNALLLGDSALYLCASSLGTQGPYYNEQFFGPGTRLTVL.

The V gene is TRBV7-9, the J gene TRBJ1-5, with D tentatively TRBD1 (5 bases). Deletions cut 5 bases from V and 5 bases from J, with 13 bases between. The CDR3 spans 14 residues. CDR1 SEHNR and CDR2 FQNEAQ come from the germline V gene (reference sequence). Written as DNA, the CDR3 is TGTGCCAGCAGCCGCTCGGGAGGGGATCAGCCCCAGCATTTT. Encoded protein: CASSRSGGDQPQHF.

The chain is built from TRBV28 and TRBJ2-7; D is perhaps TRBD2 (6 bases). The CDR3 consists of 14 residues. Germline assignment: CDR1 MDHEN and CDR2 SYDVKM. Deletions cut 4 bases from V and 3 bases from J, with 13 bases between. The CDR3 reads CASSWRLVGYEQYF. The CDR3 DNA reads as TGTGCCAGCAGTTGGCGACTAGTCGGCTACGAGCAGTACTTC.

The DNA for the CDR3 is TGTGCCAGCAGTGCCCCTCGTTGGGCTTTGTACGAGCAGTACTTC. It yields the protein CASSAPRWALYEQYF. The chain uses TRBV25-1 and TRBJ2-7; no clear D gene. V was cut by 4 bases and J by 4 bases, with 17 bases left in between. The CDR3 is 15 residues long. Germline-derived CDR1 and CDR2 are MGHDK and SYGVNS.

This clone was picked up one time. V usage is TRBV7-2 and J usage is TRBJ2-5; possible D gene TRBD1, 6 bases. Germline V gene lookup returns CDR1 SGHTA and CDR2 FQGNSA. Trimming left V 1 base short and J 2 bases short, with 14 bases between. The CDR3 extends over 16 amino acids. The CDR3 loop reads CASSLGGGVGQETQYF. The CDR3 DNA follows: TGTGCCAGCAGCTTAGGAGGGGGAGTAGGTCAAGAGACCCAGTACTTC.

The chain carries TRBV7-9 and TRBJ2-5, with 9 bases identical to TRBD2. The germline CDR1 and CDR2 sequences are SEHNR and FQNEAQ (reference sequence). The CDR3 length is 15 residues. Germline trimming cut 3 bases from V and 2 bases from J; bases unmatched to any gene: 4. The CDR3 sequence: CASSFRLAAQETQYF. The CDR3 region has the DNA TGTGCCAGCAGCTTCCGACTAGCGGCACAAGAGACCCAGTACTTC.

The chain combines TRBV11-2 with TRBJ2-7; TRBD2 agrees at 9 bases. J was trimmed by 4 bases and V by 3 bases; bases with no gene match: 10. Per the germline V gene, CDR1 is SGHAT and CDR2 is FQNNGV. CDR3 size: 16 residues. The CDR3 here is CASSLGGSGGLYEQYF. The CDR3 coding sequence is TGTGCCAGCAGCTTGGGGGGTAGCGGGGGATTATACGAGCAGTACTTC.

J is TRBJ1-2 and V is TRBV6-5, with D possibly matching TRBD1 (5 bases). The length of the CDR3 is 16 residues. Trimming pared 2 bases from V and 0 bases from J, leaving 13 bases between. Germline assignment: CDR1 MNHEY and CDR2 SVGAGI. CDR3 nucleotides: TGTGCCAGCAGTTACATCGGGCTGGGGCCTAACTATGGCTACACCTTC. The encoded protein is CASSYIGLGPNYGYTF.

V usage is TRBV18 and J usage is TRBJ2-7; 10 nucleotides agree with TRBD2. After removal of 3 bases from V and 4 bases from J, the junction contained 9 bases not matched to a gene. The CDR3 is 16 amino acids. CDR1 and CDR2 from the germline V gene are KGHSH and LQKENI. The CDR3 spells CASSPEAGGRRYEQYF. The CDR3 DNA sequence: TGTGCCAGCTCACCGGAAGCGGGGGGGCGAAGGTACGAGCAGTACTTC.

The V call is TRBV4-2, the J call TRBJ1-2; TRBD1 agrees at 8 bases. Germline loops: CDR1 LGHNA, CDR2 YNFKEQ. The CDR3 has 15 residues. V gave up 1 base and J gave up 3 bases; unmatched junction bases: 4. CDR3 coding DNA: TGTGCCAGCAGCCAAGCCGGGACAGGCGACTATGGCTACACCTTC. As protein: CASSQAGTGDYGYTF.